This is a list of T cell receptor beta chains from one sample in a study of regulatory T cells in long-lasting Graves disease. TCRdb itself ran the multiplex PCR reads through MiXCR, one entry per CDR3 protein. The sample consists of a few hundred thousand distinct CDR3 sequences, less than 15% of them appearing once. These data also formed part of another study, on T cells in Graves' hyperthyroidism and ophthalmopathy.

The source was peripheral blood mononuclear cells (PBMCs), collected at new diagnosis, from a patient treated with antithyroid drugs. The receptor set was obtained from a woman aged 50 to 65 with Graves disease. Both conserved end residues are part of each CDR3. D genes are given only for firm matches. Clone sizes are given selectively: once, few, many, or a class where the clone is expanded.

j_gene: TRBJ2-1
v_gene: TRBV7-3
len: 17
abundance: many
d_gene: TRBD2
CDR3aa: CASSLTGGGDSYNEQFF
CDR3nt: TGTGCCAGCAGCTTAACGGGTGGGGGGGACTCCTACAATGAGCAGTTCTTC

j_gene: TRBJ2-5
v_gene: TRBV28
len: 15
abundance: many
d_gene: NA
CDR3aa: CASSFQERSQETQYF
CDR3nt: TGTGCCAGCAGTTTCCAAGAGAGAAGCCAAGAGACCCAGTACTTC

j_gene: TRBJ2-5
v_gene: TRBV5-1
len: 15
abundance: few
d_gene: TRBD2
CDR3aa: CASMSLAGVEETQYF
CDR3nt: TGCGCCAGCATGTCCCTAGCGGGAGTGGAAGAGACCCAGTACTTC

j_gene: TRBJ1-5
v_gene: TRBV5-8
len: 14
abundance: many
d_gene: NA
CDR3aa: CASSAGEYFQPQHF
CDR3nt: TGTGCCAGCAGCGCAGGGGAATACTTTCAGCCCCAGCATTTT

j_gene: TRBJ2-2
v_gene: TRBV24-1
len: 12
abundance: few
d_gene: NA
CDR3aa: CATSGNAGELFF
CDR3nt: TGTGCCACCAGTGGTAATGCCGGGGAGCTGTTTTTT

j_gene: TRBJ1-2
v_gene: TRBV5-1
len: 14
abundance: many
d_gene: NA
CDR3aa: CASSLDRRNYGYTF
CDR3nt: TGTGCCAGCAGCTTGGACAGACGTAACTATGGCTACACCTTC

j_gene: TRBJ1-1
v_gene: TRBV6-1
len: 15
abundance: many
d_gene: NA
CDR3aa: CASSEGRGANTEAFF
CDR3nt: TGTGCCAGCAGTGAAGGCAGAGGCGCGAACACTGAAGCTTTCTTT

j_gene: TRBJ1-2
v_gene: TRBV24-1
len: 16
abundance: NA
d_gene: NA
CDR3aa: CATSDLTLGRDYGYTF
CDR3nt: TGTGCCACCAGTGATTTGACCCTTGGTAGGGACTATGGCTACACCTTC

j_gene: TRBJ2-7
v_gene: TRBV5-1
len: 14
abundance: NA
d_gene: TRBD1
CDR3aa: CTSRLDRGYYEQYF
CDR3nt: TGCACCAGCAGACTGGACAGGGGATATTACGAGCAGTACTTC

j_gene: TRBJ2-2
v_gene: TRBV6-4
len: 16
abundance: few
d_gene: TRBD2
CDR3aa: CASSKTAGGPTGELFF
CDR3nt: TGTGCCAGCAGTAAAACTGCGGGAGGGCCAACCGGGGAGCTGTTTTTT

j_gene: TRBJ2-3
v_gene: TRBV2
len: 15
abundance: many
d_gene: NA
CDR3aa: CASSELGLPTDTQYF
CDR3nt: TGTGCCAGCAGTGAACTGGGGTTACCCACAGATACGCAGTATTTT

j_gene: TRBJ2-1
v_gene: TRBV2
len: 13
abundance: NA
d_gene: TRBD2
CDR3aa: CATGGLAGNEQFF
CDR3nt: TGTGCCACCGGGGGACTAGCGGGCAATGAGCAGTTCTTC

j_gene: TRBJ2-1
v_gene: TRBV24-1
len: 15
abundance: few
d_gene: NA
CDR3aa: CATSEPEDWANEQFF
CDR3nt: TGTGCCACCAGTGAGCCAGAGGACTGGGCCAATGAGCAGTTCTTC

j_gene: TRBJ2-7
v_gene: TRBV19
len: 14
abundance: few
d_gene: TRBD1
CDR3aa: CASRNRGESYEQYF
CDR3nt: TGTGCCAGTAGAAACAGGGGTGAGTCCTACGAGCAGTACTTC

j_gene: TRBJ2-3
v_gene: TRBV5-6
len: 14
abundance: many
d_gene: NA
CDR3aa: CASSPLGEVDTQYF
CDR3nt: TGTGCCAGCAGCCCACTTGGGGAGGTAGATACGCAGTATTTT

j_gene: TRBJ2-7
v_gene: TRBV7-8
len: 15
abundance: many
d_gene: TRBD1
CDR3aa: CASSLAPGQGREQYF
CDR3nt: TGTGCCAGCAGCTTAGCGCCAGGACAGGGCCGGGAGCAGTACTTC

j_gene: TRBJ1-5
v_gene: TRBV3-1
len: 15
abundance: many
d_gene: NA
CDR3aa: CASSLGQGVYQPQHF
CDR3nt: TGTGCCAGCAGCCTGGGCCAGGGTGTTTATCAGCCCCAGCATTTT

j_gene: TRBJ2-7
v_gene: TRBV11-2
len: 15
abundance: many
d_gene: TRBD2
CDR3aa: CASSLGLAGGPVQYF
CDR3nt: TGTGCCAGCAGCTTAGGTCTAGCGGGAGGGCCTGTGCAGTACTTC

j_gene: TRBJ2-2
v_gene: TRBV9
len: 15
abundance: NA
d_gene: TRBD2
CDR3aa: CASSGLARGSGELFF
CDR3nt: TGTGCCAGCAGCGGACTAGCGAGAGGGTCCGGGGAGCTGTTTTTT

j_gene: TRBJ2-1
v_gene: TRBV5-1
len: 15
abundance: many
d_gene: NA
CDR3aa: CASSLSRTNRDEQFF
CDR3nt: TGCGCCAGCAGCCTTTCGCGGACCAACCGGGATGAGCAGTTCTTC

j_gene: TRBJ2-1
v_gene: TRBV4-1
len: 18
abundance: few
d_gene: TRBD2
CDR3aa: CASSQVPGGRGSYNEQFF
CDR3nt: TGCGCCAGCAGCCAAGTTCCTGGCGGGAGAGGGTCCTACAATGAGCAGTTCTTC

j_gene: TRBJ2-3
v_gene: TRBV9
len: 15
abundance: many
d_gene: NA
CDR3aa: CASSVSGTSTDTQYF
CDR3nt: TGTGCCAGCAGCGTGAGCGGTACTAGCACAGATACGCAGTATTTT

j_gene: TRBJ1-1
v_gene: TRBV11-2
len: 14
abundance: many
d_gene: TRBD1
CDR3aa: CASSSQGVGTEAFF
CDR3nt: TGTGCCAGCAGCTCACAGGGGGTTGGCACTGAAGCTTTCTTT

j_gene: TRBJ2-5
v_gene: TRBV20-1
len: 14
abundance: NA
d_gene: NA
CDR3aa: CSANSREKRETQYF
CDR3nt: TGCAGTGCTAACTCACGGGAGAAACGGGAGACCCAGTACTTC

j_gene: TRBJ2-4
v_gene: TRBV10-1
len: 20
abundance: few
d_gene: TRBD2
CDR3aa: CASSESVGLAGAAAKNIQYF
CDR3nt: TGCGCCAGCAGTGAGTCGGTGGGACTAGCGGGAGCGGCTGCCAAAAACATTCAGTACTTC

j_gene: TRBJ2-1
v_gene: TRBV29-1
len: 12
abundance: few
d_gene: NA
CDR3aa: CSVEQRDNEQFF
CDR3nt: TGCAGCGTTGAGCAACGGGACAATGAGCAGTTCTTC

j_gene: TRBJ2-7
v_gene: TRBV3-1
len: 17
abundance: many
d_gene: TRBD2
CDR3aa: CASSQARWLAGVYEQYF
CDR3nt: TGTGCCAGCAGCCAAGCCCGTTGGCTAGCGGGAGTCTACGAGCAGTACTTC

j_gene: TRBJ2-1
v_gene: TRBV5-6
len: 14
abundance: many
d_gene: TRBD2
CDR3aa: CASRGTSSYNEQFF
CDR3nt: TGTGCCAGCAGGGGGACTAGCTCCTACAATGAGCAGTTCTTC

j_gene: TRBJ1-5
v_gene: TRBV7-9
len: 13
abundance: many
d_gene: NA
CDR3aa: CASSPGSNQPQHF
CDR3nt: TGTGCCAGCAGTCCGGGGAGCAATCAGCCCCAGCATTTT

j_gene: TRBJ2-1
v_gene: TRBV11-3
len: 13
abundance: many
d_gene: NA
CDR3aa: CASSLAIVSEQFF
CDR3nt: TGTGCCAGCAGCTTAGCTATAGTCAGTGAGCAGTTCTTC

j_gene: TRBJ2-7
v_gene: TRBV18
len: 13
abundance: many
d_gene: TRBD1
CDR3aa: CASSPRQGYEQYF
CDR3nt: TGTGCCAGCTCACCCCGACAGGGCTACGAGCAGTACTTC

j_gene: TRBJ1-2
v_gene: TRBV6-2/TRBV6-3
len: 13
abundance: many
d_gene: TRBD1
CDR3aa: CASSSGQNYGYTF
CDR3nt: TGTGCCAGCAGTTCGGGACAGAACTATGGCTACACCTTC

j_gene: TRBJ2-7
v_gene: TRBV28
len: 14
abundance: many
d_gene: NA
CDR3aa: CASSLGGRTYEQYF
CDR3nt: TGTGCCAGCAGTTTAGGGGGACGTACCTACGAGCAGTACTTC

j_gene: TRBJ2-1
v_gene: TRBV2
len: 14
abundance: many
d_gene: TRBD2
CDR3aa: CASIGASGSNEQFF
CDR3nt: TGTGCCAGCATCGGGGCTAGCGGGAGCAATGAGCAGTTCTTC

j_gene: TRBJ2-7
v_gene: TRBV7-9
len: 15
abundance: many
d_gene: TRBD2
CDR3aa: CASSLKRGPTHEQYF
CDR3nt: TGTGCCAGCAGCTTGAAGCGGGGCCCCACCCACGAGCAGTACTTC

j_gene: TRBJ1-4
v_gene: TRBV28
len: 15
abundance: NA
d_gene: TRBD1
CDR3aa: CASSTRQGGAEKLFF
CDR3nt: TGTGCCAGCAGTACCAGACAGGGGGGAGCTGAAAAACTGTTTTTT

j_gene: TRBJ2-5
v_gene: TRBV29-1
len: 14
abundance: NA
d_gene: TRBD2
CDR3aa: CSAGGGGIQETQYF
CDR3nt: TGCAGCGCTGGTGGGGGGGGTATTCAAGAGACCCAGTACTTC

j_gene: TRBJ2-3
v_gene: TRBV3-1
len: 14
abundance: NA
d_gene: NA
CDR3aa: CASSQDDGGDTQYF
CDR3nt: TGTGCCAGCAGCCAAGATGACGGAGGAGATACGCAGTATTTT

j_gene: TRBJ1-6
v_gene: TRBV28
len: 17
abundance: few
d_gene: NA
CDR3aa: CASSLSDRQGYNSPLHF
CDR3nt: TGTGCCAGCAGTTTATCTGACCGGCAGGGTTACAATTCACCCCTCCACTTT

j_gene: TRBJ2-3
v_gene: TRBV10-2
len: 13
abundance: many
d_gene: NA
CDR3aa: CASNSPYQDTQYF
CDR3nt: TGCGCCAGCAACTCCCCCTACCAAGATACGCAGTATTTT

j_gene: TRBJ2-3
v_gene: TRBV7-2
len: 14
abundance: many
d_gene: TRBD2
CDR3aa: CASSRGLAGALQYF
CDR3nt: TGTGCCAGCAGCCGAGGGCTAGCGGGTGCCCTCCAGTATTTT

j_gene: TRBJ2-7
v_gene: TRBV4-1
len: 15
abundance: NA
d_gene: TRBD1
CDR3aa: CASSQVAGGIREQYF
CDR3nt: TGCGCCAGCAGCCAAGTTGCAGGGGGAATACGCGAGCAGTACTTC

j_gene: TRBJ1-4
v_gene: TRBV27
len: 15
abundance: NA
d_gene: TRBD1
CDR3aa: CASSAGQGIGEKLFF
CDR3nt: TGTGCCAGCAGTGCCGGACAGGGGATTGGGGAAAAACTGTTTTTT

j_gene: TRBJ2-1
v_gene: TRBV6-9
len: 15
abundance: few
d_gene: NA
CDR3aa: CASSYDGGPYNEQFF
CDR3nt: TGTGCCAGCAGTTACGATGGGGGCCCCTACAATGAGCAGTTCTTC

j_gene: TRBJ2-1
v_gene: TRBV19
len: 13
abundance: NA
d_gene: TRBD2
CDR3aa: CASSAGTKNEQFF
CDR3nt: TGTGCCAGTAGCGCCGGGACTAAGAATGAGCAGTTCTTC

j_gene: TRBJ2-3
v_gene: TRBV13
len: 20
abundance: many
d_gene: NA
CDR3aa: CASSSRPGSSRTLLTDTQYF
CDR3nt: TGTGCCAGCAGCTCCCGCCCAGGGAGCTCCCGTACTTTGCTCACAGATACGCAGTATTTT

j_gene: TRBJ2-1
v_gene: TRBV6-5
len: 15
abundance: few
d_gene: NA
CDR3aa: CASSSVGLGYNEQFF
CDR3nt: TGTGCCAGCAGTTCCGTGGGACTTGGATACAATGAGCAGTTCTTC

j_gene: TRBJ2-7
v_gene: TRBV12-3/TRBV12-4
len: 14
abundance: many
d_gene: TRBD2
CDR3aa: CASKAGLANYEQYF
CDR3nt: TGTGCCAGCAAGGCGGGACTAGCGAATTACGAGCAGTACTTC